The 16 T cell receptor beta chains below were found in one sample sequenced in a study of cytomegalovirus exposure and HLA in healthy donors. Only in-frame clones appear in the TCRdb table, and some are missing; sequencing was by immunoSEQ multiplex PCR. Of 85,000 to 90,000 clones detected, 96% appear once; the ten largest clones hold 0.6% to 0.95%. Source material: PBMCs. These receptors came from a young man in good health and CMV-seronegative.

V and J are TRBV4-2 and TRBJ2-7, with 8 bases fitting TRBD1. V lost 4 bases to trimming and J lost 12 bases; unmatched junction nucleotides: 14. This CDR3 is 14 amino acids long. Germline V CDR1 and CDR2: LGHNA, YNFKEQ. In nucleotides, the CDR3 is TGTGCCAGCAGCCCGGACAGGGTCTCTATCGTGCGGTACTTC. It encodes CASSPDRVSIVRYF.

The J gene is TRBJ2-2, the V gene TRBV19; 7 bases fit TRBD1. The V and J ends lost 5 bases and 6 bases, in that order; junction bases with no gene match: 3. Germline assignment: CDR1 LNHDA and CDR2 SQIVND (reference sequence). The CDR3 loop spans 13 amino acids. This CDR3 reads CASSGQAPGELFF. In DNA, the CDR3 is TGTGCCAGTAGTGGACAGGCGCCCGGGGAGCTGTTTTTT.

This sequence joins TRBV19 and TRBJ2-1; 7 nucleotides align to TRBD2. V was clipped by 7 bases and J by 10 bases; unmatched bases: 10. The CDR3 loop spans 13 amino acids. Looked up from germline, CDR1 is LNHDA and CDR2 is SQIVND (reference sequence). CDR3 sequence reads: CASTQRDPYEQFF. In nucleotides, the CDR3 is TGTGCCAGTACTCAGCGGGACCCCTACGAGCAGTTCTTC.

The gene calls are TRBV11-2 and TRBJ2-7; D may be TRBD2 (5 bases). The CDR3 length is 15 residues. Trimming removed 4 bases at V and 3 bases at J, with 16 bases between. CDR1 is SGHAT and CDR2 is FQNNGV in the germline V gene. CDR3 region: CASSSTRAALYEQYF. CDR3 sequence (DNA): TGTGCCAGCAGCTCAACTAGAGCGGCGCTCTACGAGCAGTACTTC.

The genes are TRBV19 and TRBJ2-5, with no clear D. The CDR3 spans 13 residues. The germline V gene has CDR1 LNHDA and CDR2 SQIVND (reference sequence). Trimming took off 3 bases at V and 3 bases at J, with 8 bases between the two ends. The CDR3 nucleotides are TGTGCCAGTAGTATCTTCACAGAAGAGACCCAGTACTTC. The encoded protein is CASSIFTEETQYF.

V and J are TRBV7-2 and TRBJ2-3; 10 bases align to TRBD2. V shed 1 base, J shed 4 bases, and the junction held 11 bases outside the gene matches. Germline loops: CDR1 SGHTA, CDR2 FQGNSA. The CDR3 is made up of 18 amino acids. The CDR3 reads CASSLVVGGGTSADTQYF. As DNA, the CDR3 is TGTGCCAGCAGCTTAGTGGTCGGTGGCGGGACTAGCGCAGATACGCAGTATTTT.

The chain combines TRBV7-3 with TRBJ1-5, with D possibly matching TRBD1 (6 bases). V was shortened by 5 bases and J by 2 bases, with 13 bases between the two germline ends. The germline gives CDR1 SGHTA, CDR2 FQGTGA. CDR3 length equals 15 residues. CDR3 sequence (DNA): TGTGCCAGCAGCCGGACGGGGGGGCGCAATCAGCCCCAGCATTTT. Amino acids: CASSRTGGRNQPQHF.

The rearrangement joins TRBV28 to TRBJ2-7; unclear D gene. CDR1 and CDR2 from the germline V gene are MDHEN and SYDVKM. This CDR3 spans 14 amino acids. V lost 7 bases and J 6 bases, leaving 19 bases between the germline ends. CDR3 loop: CASKVSLASPEQYF. CDR3 bases: TGTGCCAGCAAAGTAAGTTTAGCCTCACCCGAGCAGTACTTC.

The chain carries TRBV4-2 and TRBJ2-5; a weak D match, TRBD1 (5 bases). The germline V gene has CDR1 LGHNA and CDR2 YNFKEQ. The CDR3 runs 15 residues. Between the trimmed V and J ends, which lost 0 bases and 4 bases, there was a span of 12 bases. The CDR3, as DNA: TGTGCCAGCAGCCAAGACCCAGGGATGGGAGAGACCCAGTACTTC. Protein sequence: CASSQDPGMGETQYF.

The V and J genes are TRBV9 and TRBJ2-5, with TRBD2 as a possible D gene (6 bases). The CDR3 spans 16 residues. Germline loops: CDR1 SGDLS, CDR2 YYNGEE. V was shortened by 0 bases and J by 2 bases, with 14 bases between the two germline ends. The CDR3, as DNA: TGTGCCAGCAGCGTAGATCCGTCGGGAGTACAAGAGACCCAGTACTTC. Translation gives CASSVDPSGVQETQYF.

The chain joins TRBV12-5 to TRBJ2-7; D is unresolved. This CDR3 has 16 residues. The germline CDR1 and CDR2 sequences are LGHNT and FRNRAP. V lost 2 bases, J lost 1 base, and 15 bases lay in between. For the CDR3, the DNA is TGTGCTAGTGGTTTGATCAGGAAGATCGGTTCCTACGAGCAGTACTTC. Encoded protein: CASGLIRKIGSYEQYF.

This sequence joins TRBV7-3 and TRBJ2-2, with TRBD2 as a possible D gene (5 bases). Per germline, CDR1 SGHTA and CDR2 FQGTGA. This CDR3 region has 16 residues. V was trimmed by 5 bases and J by 0 bases, leaving 13 bases between them. CDR3 sequence: CASSPSPGSNTGELFF. The CDR3 DNA reads as TGTGCCAGCAGCCCAAGCCCGGGGTCGAACACCGGGGAGCTGTTTTTT.

This chain joins TRBV30 and TRBJ1-2; 10 positions match TRBD1. With V trimmed by 3 bases and J by 4 bases, 5 bases remained unmatched. Germline V lookup: CDR1 GTSNPN, CDR2 SVGIG (reference sequence). The CDR3 is 14 residues long. The CDR3 region has the DNA TGTGCCTGGAGGGGACAGGGGACGGTCTATGGCTACACCTTC. Protein product: CAWRGQGTVYGYTF.

The chain joins TRBV5-1 to TRBJ2-3, with D uncertain. The V and J ends lost 3 bases and 4 bases respectively, with 6 bases between them. CDR1 is SGHRS and CDR2 is YFSETQ in the germline V gene. CDR3 length: 12 residues. As DNA, the CDR3 is TGCGCCAGCAGCTGGAGCTCAGATACGCAGTATTTT. Translation: CASSWSSDTQYF.

This CDR3 reads CASSVVGNYGYTF. CDR3 in DNA: TGTGCCAGCAGCGTAGTCGGTAACTATGGCTACACCTTC. The chain recombines TRBV9 with TRBJ1-2, with unresolved D. This CDR3 region has 13 residues. Trimming shortened V by 0 bases and J by 1 base, and 4 bases separated the two germline ends. In germline, CDR1 is SGDLS, CDR2 YYNGEE. The full variable domain, with the rest looked up from reference TRBV9 and TRBJ1-2, is DSGVTQTPKHLITATGQRVTLRCSPRSGDLSVYWYQQSLDQGLQFLIQYYNGEERAKGNILERFSAQQFPDLHSELNLSSLELGDSALYFCASSVVGNYGYTFGSGTRLTVV.

The V call is TRBV19, the J call TRBJ2-3; 10 nucleotides line up with TRBD1. The germline gives CDR1 LNHDA, CDR2 SQIVND (reference sequence). After removal of 4 bases from V and 3 bases from J, the junction contained 7 bases not matched to a gene. The CDR3 spans 16 residues. The CDR3 DNA follows: TGTGCCAGTAGTAGCGAGACAGGGGGCGAGACAGATACGCAGTATTTT. Translating it yields CASSSETGGETDTQYF.